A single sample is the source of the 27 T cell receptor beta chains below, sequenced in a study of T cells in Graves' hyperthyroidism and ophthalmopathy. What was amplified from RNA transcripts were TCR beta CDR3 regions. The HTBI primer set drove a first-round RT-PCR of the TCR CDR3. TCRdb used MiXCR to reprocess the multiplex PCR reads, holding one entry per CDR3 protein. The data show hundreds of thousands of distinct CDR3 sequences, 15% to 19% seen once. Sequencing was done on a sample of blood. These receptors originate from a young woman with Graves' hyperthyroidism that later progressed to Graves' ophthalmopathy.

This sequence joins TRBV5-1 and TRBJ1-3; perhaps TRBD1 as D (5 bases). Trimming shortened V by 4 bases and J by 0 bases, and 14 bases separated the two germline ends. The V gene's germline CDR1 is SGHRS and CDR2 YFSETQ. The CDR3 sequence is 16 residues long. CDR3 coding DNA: TGCGCCAGCAGCGACCCGGGCAGGGCCTCTGGAAACACCATATATTTT. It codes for CASSDPGRASGNTIYF.

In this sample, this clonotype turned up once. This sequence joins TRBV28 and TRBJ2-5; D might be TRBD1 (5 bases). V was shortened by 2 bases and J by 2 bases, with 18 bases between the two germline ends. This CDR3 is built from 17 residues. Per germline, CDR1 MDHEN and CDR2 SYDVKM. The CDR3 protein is CASSLPDDRGRQETQYF. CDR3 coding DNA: TGTGCCAGCAGTTTACCGGACGACAGAGGCCGTCAAGAGACCCAGTACTTC.

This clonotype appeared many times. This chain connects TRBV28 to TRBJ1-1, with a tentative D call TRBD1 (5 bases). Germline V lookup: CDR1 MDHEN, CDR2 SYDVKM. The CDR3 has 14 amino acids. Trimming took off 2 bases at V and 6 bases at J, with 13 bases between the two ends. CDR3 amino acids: CASSLAGTIAEAFF. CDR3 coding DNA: TGTGCCAGCAGTTTAGCAGGGACGATCGCTGAAGCTTTCTTT. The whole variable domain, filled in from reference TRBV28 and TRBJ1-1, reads DVKVTQSSRYLVKRTGEKVFLECVQDMDHENMFWYRQDPGLGLRLIYFSYDVKMKEKGDIPEGYSVSREKKERFSLILESASTNQTSMYLCASSLAGTIAEAFFGQGTRLTVV.

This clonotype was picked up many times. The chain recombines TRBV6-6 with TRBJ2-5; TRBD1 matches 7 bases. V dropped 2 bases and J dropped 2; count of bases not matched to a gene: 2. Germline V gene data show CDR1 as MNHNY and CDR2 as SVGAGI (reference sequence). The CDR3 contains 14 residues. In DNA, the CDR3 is TGTGCCAGCAGTTACACGGGACAGCAAGAGACCCAGTACTTC. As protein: CASSYTGQQETQYF.

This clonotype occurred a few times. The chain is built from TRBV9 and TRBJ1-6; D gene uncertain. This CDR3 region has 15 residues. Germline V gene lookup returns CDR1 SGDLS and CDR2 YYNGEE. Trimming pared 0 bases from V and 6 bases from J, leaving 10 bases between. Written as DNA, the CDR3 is TGTGCCAGCAGCGTAGGGTGGGATCGTAATTCACCCCTCCACTTT. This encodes CASSVGWDRNSPLHF.

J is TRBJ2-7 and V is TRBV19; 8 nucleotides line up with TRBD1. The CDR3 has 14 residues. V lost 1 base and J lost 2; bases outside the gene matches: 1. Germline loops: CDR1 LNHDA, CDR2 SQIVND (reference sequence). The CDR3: CASSIATGAYEQYF. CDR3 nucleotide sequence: TGTGCCAGTAGTATAGCGACAGGGGCCTACGAGCAGTACTTC.

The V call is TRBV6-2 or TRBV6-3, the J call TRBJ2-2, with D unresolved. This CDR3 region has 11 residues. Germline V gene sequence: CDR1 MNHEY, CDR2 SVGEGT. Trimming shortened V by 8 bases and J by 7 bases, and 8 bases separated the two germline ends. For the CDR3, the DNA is TGTGCCAGCTGCCAGAGCGGGGAGCTGTTTTTT. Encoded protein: CASCQSGELFF.

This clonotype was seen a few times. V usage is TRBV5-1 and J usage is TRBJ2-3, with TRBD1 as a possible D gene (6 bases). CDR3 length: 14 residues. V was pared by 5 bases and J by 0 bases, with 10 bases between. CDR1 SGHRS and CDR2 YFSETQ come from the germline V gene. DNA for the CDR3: TGCGCCAGCAGGGAAACAGGGAGCACAGATACGCAGTATTTT. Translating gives CASRETGSTDTQYF.

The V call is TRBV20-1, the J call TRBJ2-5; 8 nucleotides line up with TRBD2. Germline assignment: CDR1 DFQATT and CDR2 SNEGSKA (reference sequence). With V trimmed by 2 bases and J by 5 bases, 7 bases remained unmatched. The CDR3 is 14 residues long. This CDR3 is CSARTGGPRETQYF. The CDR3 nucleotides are TGCAGTGCTAGAACGGGAGGGCCCCGGGAGACCCAGTACTTC.

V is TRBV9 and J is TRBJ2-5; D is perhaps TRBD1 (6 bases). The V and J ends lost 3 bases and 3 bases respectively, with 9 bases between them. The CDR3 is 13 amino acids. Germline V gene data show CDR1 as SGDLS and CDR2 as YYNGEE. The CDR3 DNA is TGTGCCAGCAGCGCGAGACAGGAAGAGACCCAGTACTTC. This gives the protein CASSARQEETQYF.

CDR3 sequence: CSAPLPGRTLTYEQYF. As DNA, the CDR3 is TGCAGTGCGCCTCTTCCTGGGCGAACCCTAACCTACGAGCAGTACTTC. The genes are TRBV20-1 and TRBJ2-7; no firm D call. The CDR3 consists of 16 residues. Germline-derived CDR1 and CDR2 are DFQATT and SNEGSKA (reference sequence). V was trimmed by 6 bases and J by 2 bases, leaving 23 bases between them.

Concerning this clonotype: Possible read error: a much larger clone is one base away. This CDR3 is CASSLGTSGGTGTQYF. In nucleotides, the CDR3 is TGTGCCAGCAGCCTCGGGACTAGCGGGGGCACAGGTACGCAGTATTTT. This rearrangement joins TRBV11-3 to TRBJ2-3; 14 bases align to TRBD2. There are 16 residues in the CDR3. The germline gives CDR1 SGHNT, CDR2 YENEEA.

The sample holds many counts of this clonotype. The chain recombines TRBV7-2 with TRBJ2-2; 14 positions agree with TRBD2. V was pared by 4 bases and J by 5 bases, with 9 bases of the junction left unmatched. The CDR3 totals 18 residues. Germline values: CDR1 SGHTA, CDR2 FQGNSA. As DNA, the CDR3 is TGTGCCAGCAGCTCCGGGACTAGCGGGAGCACAGGGACCGGGGAGCTGTTTTTT. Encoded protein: CASSSGTSGSTGTGELFF.

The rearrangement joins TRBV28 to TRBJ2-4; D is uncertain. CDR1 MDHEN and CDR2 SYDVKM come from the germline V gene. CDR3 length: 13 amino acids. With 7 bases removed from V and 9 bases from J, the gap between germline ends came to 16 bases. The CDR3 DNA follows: TGTGCCAGCAATCGGGTAGCCCTGGGCATTCAGTACTTC. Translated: CASNRVALGIQYF. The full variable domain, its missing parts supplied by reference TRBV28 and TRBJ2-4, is DVKVTQSSRYLVKRTGEKVFLECVQDMDHENMFWYRQDPGLGLRLIYFSYDVKMKEKGDIPEGYSVSREKKERFSLILESASTNQTSMYLCASNRVALGIQYFGAGTRLSVL.

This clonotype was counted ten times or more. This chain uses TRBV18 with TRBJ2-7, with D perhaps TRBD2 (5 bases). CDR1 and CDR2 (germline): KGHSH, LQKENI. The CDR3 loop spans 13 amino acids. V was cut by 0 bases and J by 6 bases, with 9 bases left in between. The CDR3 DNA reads TGTGCCAGCTCACCACCCGCCGGGATCGAGCAGTACTTC. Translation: CASSPPAGIEQYF.

CDR3 DNA: TGTGCCAGCAGCACCTTGGCTAGCGGGGGGGAGACCCAGTACTTC. It codes for CASSTLASGGETQYF. The chain uses TRBV9 and TRBJ2-5, with 11 positions matching TRBD2. The CDR3 covers 15 residues. The J segment lost 5 bases and the V segment lost 4 bases, leaving 7 bases of the junction unmatched. Germline CDR1 reads SGDLS; CDR2 reads YYNGEE.

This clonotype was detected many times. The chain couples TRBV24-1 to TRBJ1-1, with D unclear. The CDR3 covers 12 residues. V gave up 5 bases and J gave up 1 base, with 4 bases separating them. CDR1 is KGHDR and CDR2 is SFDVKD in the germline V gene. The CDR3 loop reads CATSAPNTEAFF. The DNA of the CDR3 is TGTGCCACCAGTGCCCCGAACACTGAAGCTTTCTTT.

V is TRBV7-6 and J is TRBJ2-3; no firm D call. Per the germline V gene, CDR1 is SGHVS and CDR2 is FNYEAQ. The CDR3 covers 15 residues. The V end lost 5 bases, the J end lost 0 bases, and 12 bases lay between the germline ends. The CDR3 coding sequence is TGTGCCAGCAGCCTTCGAGCATCTAGCACAGATACGCAGTATTTT. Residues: CASSLRASSTDTQYF.

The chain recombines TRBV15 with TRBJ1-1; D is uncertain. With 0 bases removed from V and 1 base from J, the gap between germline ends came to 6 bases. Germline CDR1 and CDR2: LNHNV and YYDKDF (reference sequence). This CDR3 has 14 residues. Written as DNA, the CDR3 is TGTGCCACCAGCAGAGATCACGGGAACACTGAAGCTTTCTTT. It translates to CATSRDHGNTEAFF.

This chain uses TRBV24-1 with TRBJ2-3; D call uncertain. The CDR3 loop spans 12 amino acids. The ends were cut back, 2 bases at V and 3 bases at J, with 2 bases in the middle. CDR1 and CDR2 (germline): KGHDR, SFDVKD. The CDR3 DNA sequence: TGTGCCACCAGTGATTATACAGATACGCAGTATTTT. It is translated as CATSDYTDTQYF.

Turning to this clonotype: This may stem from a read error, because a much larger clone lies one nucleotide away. The CDR3 DNA reads TGTGCCAGCAGCGCCTACCACGAGCAGTACTTC. This encodes CASSAYHEQYF. The rearrangement joins TRBV3-1 to TRBJ2-7; D is ambiguous. The CDR3 spans 11 residues. CDR1 is LGHDT and CDR2 is YNNKEL in the germline V gene (reference sequence). Trimming removed 5 bases at V and 5 bases at J, with 7 bases between.

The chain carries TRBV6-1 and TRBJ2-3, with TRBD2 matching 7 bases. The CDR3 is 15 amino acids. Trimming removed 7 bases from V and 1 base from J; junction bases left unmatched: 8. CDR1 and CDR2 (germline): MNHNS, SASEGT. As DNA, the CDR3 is TGTGCCAGCACCGGCGGGAGATTAGGCACAGATACGCAGTATTTT. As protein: CASTGGRLGTDTQYF.

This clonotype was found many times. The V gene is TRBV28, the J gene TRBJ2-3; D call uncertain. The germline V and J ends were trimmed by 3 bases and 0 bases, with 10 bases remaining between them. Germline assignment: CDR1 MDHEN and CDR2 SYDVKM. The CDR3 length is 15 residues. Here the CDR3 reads CASSFGRLSTDTQYF. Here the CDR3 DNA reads TGTGCCAGCAGTTTTGGGCGGTTGAGCACAGATACGCAGTATTTT.

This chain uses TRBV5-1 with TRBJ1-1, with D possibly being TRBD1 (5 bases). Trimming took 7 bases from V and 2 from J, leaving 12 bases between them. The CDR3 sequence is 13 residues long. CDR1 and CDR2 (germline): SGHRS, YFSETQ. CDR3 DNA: TGCGCCAGCGGTGAGGGGAGAAACACTGAAGCTTTCTTT. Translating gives CASGEGRNTEAFF.

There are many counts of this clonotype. The CDR3 nucleotides read TGTGCCAGTATGGGGACAGTTCTCACTGAAGCTTTCTTT. This sequence encodes CASMGTVLTEAFF. The V and J genes are TRBV19 and TRBJ1-1, with 7 nucleotides matching TRBD1. This CDR3 is built from 13 residues. The ends lost 7 bases at V and 4 bases at J; junction bases unmatched: 6. Looked up from germline, CDR1 is LNHDA and CDR2 is SQIVND (reference sequence).

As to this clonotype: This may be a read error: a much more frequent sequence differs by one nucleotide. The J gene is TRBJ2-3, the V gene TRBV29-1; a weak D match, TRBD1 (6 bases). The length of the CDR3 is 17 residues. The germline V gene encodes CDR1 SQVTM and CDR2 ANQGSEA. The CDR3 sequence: CGVKSSGGPSSADTQYF. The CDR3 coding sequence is TGCGGCGTCAAGTCCAGTGGGGGCCCCAGTAGCGCGGATACGCAGTATTTT.

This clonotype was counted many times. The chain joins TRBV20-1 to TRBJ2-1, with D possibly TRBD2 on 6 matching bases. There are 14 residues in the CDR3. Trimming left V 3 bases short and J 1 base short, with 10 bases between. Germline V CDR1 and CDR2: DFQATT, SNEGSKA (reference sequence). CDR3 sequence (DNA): TGCAGTGCTAGCCGGGACTTATCCTACAATGAGCAGTTCTTC. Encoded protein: CSASRDLSYNEQFF.